A selection of T cell receptor beta chains follows, all from one sample in a study of T cell responses to AZD1222 COVID-19 vaccine. The data were produced by immunoSEQ multiplex PCR, yet TCRdb's version contains in-frame clones alone and is incomplete. The sample records 100,000 to 120,000 clones, 80% to 95% being singletons. The sample consisted of peripheral blood, taken 28 days after the second AZD1222 dose. The receptor set was obtained from an adult who received the AZD1222 COVID-19 vaccine. Both conserved end residues are part of each CDR3. Each record gives: J gene, clone size, V gene, D gene, CDR3 protein, CDR3 DNA. A D gene is named only where the DNA matches it firmly. Clone size is not always given. Where it is, it says once, few, many or a class for expanded clones.

>TRBJ2-7|.|TRBV5-1|TRBD1
CASRDSSYEQYF
TGCGCCAGCCGGGACAGCTCCTACGAGCAGTACTTC
>TRBJ2-1|once|TRBV7-3|TRBD2
CASSLDGGGHNEQFF
TGTGCCAGCAGCCTAGACGGCGGGGGGCACAATGAGCAGTTCTTC
>TRBJ2-7|.|TRBV20-1|TRBD2
CSASTGLEGSYEQYF
TGCAGTGCTAGTACCGGACTAGAAGGGTCCTACGAGCAGTACTTC
>TRBJ2-7|.|TRBV4-1|.
CASSQSPGYNYEQYF
TGCGCCAGCAGCCAATCTCCAGGGTACAACTACGAGCAGTACTTC
>TRBJ1-1|.|TRBV7-2|TRBD1
CASSTSGTENTEAFF
TGTGCCAGCAGCACGTCCGGGACAGAGAACACTGAAGCTTTCTTT
>TRBJ2-7|once|TRBV4-3|.
CASSQEPYGPYEQYF
TGCGCCAGCAGCCAAGAACCCTACGGTCCCTACGAGCAGTACTTC
>TRBJ2-5|.|TRBV20-1|TRBD1
CSASGIRGQETQYF
TGCAGTGCTAGTGGGATCAGGGGGCAGGAGACCCAGTACTTC
>TRBJ1-5|.|TRBV18|TRBD1
CASSPMDRGISNQPQHF
TGTGCCAGCTCACCAATGGACAGGGGGATAAGCAATCAGCCCCAGCATTTT
>TRBJ2-5|.|TRBV19|.
CASSMDGQETQYF
TGTGCCAGTAGTATGGACGGTCAAGAGACCCAGTACTTC
>TRBJ2-1|.|TRBV24-1|.
CATSLGSFYNEQFF
TGTGCCACCAGCCTTGGCAGTTTTTACAATGAGCAGTTCTTC
>TRBJ1-6|.|TRBV5-1|.
CASSEAGSFDSPLHF
TGCGCCAGCAGCGAGGCAGGGTCATTCGATTCACCCCTCCACTTT
>TRBJ2-7|.|TRBV4-3|.
CASSHQVDYEQYF
TGCGCCAGCAGCCACCAAGTAGACTACGAGCAGTACTTC
>TRBJ2-7|few|TRBV27|.
CASGSVGGSSYEQYF
TGTGCCAGCGGGTCCGTTGGAGGGAGCTCCTACGAGCAGTACTTC
>TRBJ1-2|.|TRBV28|TRBD1
CASSSHLQGVGGYTF
TGTGCCAGCAGTTCGCATCTCCAGGGGGTAGGGGGCTACACCTTC
>TRBJ2-4|.|TRBV6-9|TRBD1
CASRKPDRVAKNIQYF
TGTGCCAGCAGGAAACCTGACAGGGTTGCCAAAAACATTCAGTACTTC
>TRBJ1-2|.|TRBV28|.
CASSFVGNLGNDGYTF
TGTGCCAGCAGTTTCGTGGGGAACCTGGGAAATGATGGCTACACCTTC
>TRBJ1-2|.|TRBV2|.
CASHTLGAGGRYGYTF
TGTGCCAGCCATACTCTTGGGGCGGGGGGAAGGTATGGCTACACCTTC
>TRBJ2-5|.|TRBV5-4|.
CASSLWGAETQYF
TGTGCCAGCAGCTTGTGGGGCGCAGAGACCCAGTACTTC
>TRBJ1-1|.|TRBV19|.
CASSMSNGWGHTEAFF
TGTGCCAGTAGTATGTCGAACGGGTGGGGGCACACTGAAGCTTTCTTT
>TRBJ1-4|once|TRBV19|.
CASSIGTANEKLFF
TGTGCCAGTAGTATAGGTACAGCTAATGAAAAACTGTTTTTT
>TRBJ2-7|.|TRBV7-2|TRBD1
CASSHKGTAYEQYF
TGTGCCAGCAGCCACAAGGGGACAGCGTACGAGCAGTACTTC
>TRBJ2-5|.|TRBV6-6|TRBD2
CASSYPGLAGETQYF
TGTGCCAGCAGTTACCCCGGACTAGCGGGGGAGACCCAGTACTTC